A selection of T cell receptor beta chains follows, all from one sample in a study of shared clonotypes between healthy human individuals. Only in-frame clones appear in the TCRdb table, and some are missing; sequencing was by immunoSEQ multiplex PCR. The sample lists about 560,000 clones; around 78% were seen once. Sequencing input: PBMCs. The receptors here all came from a middle-aged woman in good health. Some clones in this sample may be carry-over from other donors' samples. CDR3s include the opening cysteine and the closing phenylalanine or tryptophan. Each record gives: J gene, V gene, D gene, clone size, CDR3 DNA, CDR3 protein. A D gene is named only where the DNA matches it firmly. Expanded clones get a size class; other rows say once, few or many, or leave the size out.

>TRBJ2-7|TRBV7-2|-|-
TGTGCCAGCAGCTCTCGGGACGGTAGCCGAACCTACGAGCAGTACTTC
CASSSRDGSRTYEQYF
>TRBJ2-5|TRBV18|TRBD1|-
TGTGCCAGCTCACTACAGACAGGGGGCGTACGGGAGACCCAGTACTTC
CASSLQTGGVRETQYF
>TRBJ1-5|TRBV7-9|-|-
TGTGCCAGCAGCTCCGACAATCAGCCCCAGCATTTT
CASSSDNQPQHF
>TRBJ2-3|TRBV12-5|TRBD1|-
TGTGCTAGTGGGCGGACAGGGGGTCAGGATACGCAGTATTTT
CASGRTGGQDTQYF
>TRBJ1-2|TRBV15|TRBD1|few
TGTGCCACCAGCGGCGACAGGGTTGTCTACACCTTC
CATSGDRVVYTF
>TRBJ1-5|TRBV5-1|-|-
TGCGCCAGCAGCTTAGGAGGGGATCAGCCCCAGCATTTT
CASSLGGDQPQHF
>TRBJ1-3|TRBV28|-|-
TGTGCCAGCAGCCAACAGGGACTCGGAAACACCATATATTTT
CASSQQGLGNTIYF
>TRBJ2-5|TRBV7-8|TRBD2|-
TGTGCCAGCAGCCGGCGGGAGGCGGGAAACGTTGAGACCCAGTACTTC
CASSRREAGNVETQYF
>TRBJ2-7|TRBV10-3|-|-
TGTGCCAGCCGCGGGAACTACGAGCAGTACTTC
CASRGNYEQYF
>TRBJ1-4|TRBV29-1|TRBD1|-
TGCAGCGTGACGGACAGGGTTAATGAAAAACTGTTTTTT
CSVTDRVNEKLFF
>TRBJ2-1|TRBV29-1|TRBD2|-
TGCAGCGTCCTCACTAGCGGGAGGGCCGGGTGGCAGTTCTTC
CSVLTSGRAGWQFF
>TRBJ1-1|TRBV10-3|-|-
TGTGCCATCAGGGAGAGCGGCGAAGCTTTCTTT
CAIRESGEAFF
>TRBJ1-4|TRBV10-1|-|-
TGCGCCAGCAGTGAGTCGTCCGGACAGAATGAAAAACTGTTTTTT
CASSESSGQNEKLFF
>TRBJ1-4|TRBV7-9|TRBD1|-
TGTGCCAGCAGCCCGACAGGGAACGGGAATGAAAAACTGTTTTTT
CASSPTGNGNEKLFF
>TRBJ2-2|TRBV6-1|-|few
TGTGCCAGCAGTGCTCTGGGACTTTACACCGGGGAGCTGTTTTTT
CASSALGLYTGELFF
>TRBJ2-3|TRBV10-3|-|few
TGTGCCATCCGATGGGACGGTAGCACAGATACGCAGTATTTT
CAIRWDGSTDTQYF
>TRBJ2-3|TRBV18|-|-
TGTGCCAGCTCACCACTGGACTTCCCTTCCCCAACAGATACGCAGTATTTT
CASSPLDFPSPTDTQYF
>TRBJ2-3|TRBV5-1|TRBD2|-
TGCGCCAGCAGCCCCGGGACTATCGGATGGCTTCAGTATTTT
CASSPGTIGWLQYF
>TRBJ2-3|TRBV28|TRBD2|-
TGTGCCAGCAGTCGAAGACTAGCGGCCGATAGGGATACGCAGTATTTT
CASSRRLAADRDTQYF
>TRBJ2-7|TRBV6-5|TRBD1|few
TGTGCCAGCAGTGTCACAGGGGAAGGACCTAACGAGCAGTACTTC
CASSVTGEGPNEQYF
>TRBJ2-7|TRBV30|TRBD1|-
TGTGCCTGGAACAGGGGCTACGAGCAGTACTTC
CAWNRGYEQYF
>TRBJ2-1|TRBV5-1|TRBD2|-
TGCGCCAGCAGCTTGGCCGGTAGCGGGAGTTTCGATGAGCAGTTCTTC
CASSLAGSGSFDEQFF
>TRBJ2-2|TRBV11-2|TRBD2|-
TGTGCCACCCGTAGCGGGAGGGCCAACACCGGGGAGCTGTTTTTT
CATRSGRANTGELFF
>TRBJ2-1|TRBV28|TRBD1|-
TGTGCCAGCAGTTTATCGCTAACGAGACAGGGAAGGTACAACAATGAGCAGTTCTTC
CASSLSLTRQGRYNNEQFF
>TRBJ1-5|TRBV28|-|once
TGTGCCAGCAGTCTAACACAGGCATATAGCAATCAGCCCCAGCATTTT
CASSLTQAYSNQPQHF
>TRBJ1-1|TRBV5-4|-|-
TGTGCCAGCAGCCCAGGACAGACCGAAGCTTTCTTT
CASSPGQTEAFF
>TRBJ2-7|TRBV7-8|-|-
TGTGCCATCAGTGGCGATAACTACGAGCAGTACTTC
CAISGDNYEQYF
>TRBJ1-2|TRBV28|TRBD1|once
TGTGCCAGCAGTTTCGACAGGGGGCTAAAGATCTATGGCTACACCTTC
CASSFDRGLKIYGYTF
>TRBJ2-5|TRBV2|-|-
TGTGCCACCGGAAGGGAGGCCCGGGGGACCCAGTACTTC
CATGREARGTQYF
>TRBJ2-7|TRBV7-2|-|-
TGTGCCAGCAGCTTAGTCCCCAGGACCGGCGACGAGCAGTACTTC
CASSLVPRTGDEQYF
>TRBJ2-2|TRBV7-2|TRBD2|-
TGTGCCAGCAGCTTTAGCGGGAGGAGCACCGGGGAGCTGTTTTTT
CASSFSGRSTGELFF
>TRBJ1-1|TRBV18|-|once
TGTGCCAGCTCACCATTGCGGCAGCAAAACACTGAAGCTTTCTTT
CASSPLRQQNTEAFF
>TRBJ2-7|TRBV7-8|-|-
TGTGCCAGCAGCTTACCGGGGGCCCCCTACGAGCAGTACTTC
CASSLPGAPYEQYF
>TRBJ2-7|TRBV10-3|TRBD1|-
TGTGCCATCAGCCGACGACAGGGGAACGAGTACTCCTACGAGCAGTACTTC
CAISRRQGNEYSYEQYF
>TRBJ1-2|TRBV4-1|TRBD1|many
TGCGCCAGCAGCCAAGACTATGACAGGGCACCGTGGGGCTACACCTTC
CASSQDYDRAPWGYTF
>TRBJ1-1|TRBV7-3|TRBD1|-
TGTGCCAGCAGCCAGGGACAGGCGCTCGGAGCTTTCTTT
CASSQGQALGAFF
>TRBJ2-3|TRBV30|-|few
TGTGCCTGGAGTGTAGGCACGACAGATACGCAGTATTTT
CAWSVGTTDTQYF
>TRBJ1-5|TRBV11-2|-|-
TGTGCCAGCAGCTTAGAGGGGGGCGCGGTTCAGCCCCAGCATTTT
CASSLEGGAVQPQHF
>TRBJ1-1|TRBV29-1|TRBD1|-
TGCAGCGTTGGACAGGGGACGGCGGTAGGTGAAGCTTTCTTT
CSVGQGTAVGEAFF
>TRBJ2-7|TRBV27|-|-
TGTGCCAGCGGCCCGATACCCTCCTACGAGCAGTACTTC
CASGPIPSYEQYF
>TRBJ1-2|TRBV27|TRBD1|-
TGTGCCAGCACCCCACAGGGGGAGGGAGGTGGCTACACCTTC
CASTPQGEGGGYTF
>TRBJ1-5|TRBV19|-|once
TGTGCCAGTAGTGCAATGCAACGCAATCAGCCCCAGCATTTT
CASSAMQRNQPQHF
>TRBJ2-3|TRBV5-1|TRBD2|once
TGCGCCAGCAGCTACCCGCGGGAGGGGTACACAGATACGCAGTATTTT
CASSYPREGYTDTQYF
>TRBJ1-4|TRBV5-8|-|-
TGTGCCAGCAGAAAAGGGACAACAACTAATGAAAAACTGTTTTTT
CASRKGTTTNEKLFF
>TRBJ1-5|TRBV5-4|TRBD1|-
TGTGCCAGCAGCTCGGGACAGGGTGGCAATCAGCCCCAGCATTTT
CASSSGQGGNQPQHF
>TRBJ1-5|TRBV19|-|-
TGTGCCAGTAGTGGGGACGGTTACAATCAGCCCCAGCATTTT
CASSGDGYNQPQHF
>TRBJ1-1|TRBV5-1|-|few
TGCGCCAGCGGGTCAAGGGTGAACACTGAAGCTTTCTTT
CASGSRVNTEAFF
>TRBJ2-7|TRBV28|-|-
TGTGCCAGCAGTTTGCGGTACGGAGCGATCCCCTACGAGCAGTACTTC
CASSLRYGAIPYEQYF
>TRBJ2-3|TRBV5-1|-|-
TGCGCCAGCAGCTCAATCCTCGCAGATACGCAGTATTTT
CASSSILADTQYF
>TRBJ2-7|TRBV28|-|-
TGTGCCAGCAGTTTAAGCCTGTGGACAATTCAGACCTACGAGCAGTACTTC
CASSLSLWTIQTYEQYF
>TRBJ1-1|TRBV6-1|-|-
TGTGCCAGCAGCCCCCGGCGGGGCACTGAAGCTTTCTTT
CASSPRRGTEAFF
>TRBJ2-7|TRBV30|TRBD1|-
TGTGCCTGGAATACCGGGACAGGGGGTGACGAGCAGTGCTTC
CAWNTGTGGDEQCF
>TRBJ1-1|TRBV7-9|-|-
TGTGCCAGCAGCCACCGGGGGAACACTGAAGCTTTCTTT
CASSHRGNTEAFF
>TRBJ2-5|TRBV2|TRBD1|once
TGTGCCAGCAGTATACAGGGGGCGGAAGAGACCCAGTACTTC
CASSIQGAEETQYF
>TRBJ2-2|TRBV19|-|-
TGTGCCAGTAGTATAGTGGCAGGCACCGGGGAGCTGTTTTTT
CASSIVAGTGELFF
>TRBJ2-5|TRBV18|TRBD2|-
TGTGCCAGCTCACCTACCCCCGGGACTAGCGGACTTCAAGAGACCCAGTACTTC
CASSPTPGTSGLQETQYF
>TRBJ1-1|TRBV6-1|TRBD1|-
TGTGCCAGCAAAGGACAGGGGAGCACTGAAGCTTTCTTT
CASKGQGSTEAFF
>TRBJ2-3|TRBV5-1|TRBD2|-
TGCGCCAGCAGCTTAAAACTAGCGGGAGGGGATACGCAGTATTTT
CASSLKLAGGDTQYF
>TRBJ2-6|TRBV29-1|-|-
TGCAGCGTGGGGGTCTCTGGGGCCAACGTCCTGACTTTC
CSVGVSGANVLTF
>TRBJ2-7|TRBV19|TRBD1|-
TGTGCCAGTAGTATGGGGACAGAGACTAAAGAGCAGTACTTC
CASSMGTETKEQYF